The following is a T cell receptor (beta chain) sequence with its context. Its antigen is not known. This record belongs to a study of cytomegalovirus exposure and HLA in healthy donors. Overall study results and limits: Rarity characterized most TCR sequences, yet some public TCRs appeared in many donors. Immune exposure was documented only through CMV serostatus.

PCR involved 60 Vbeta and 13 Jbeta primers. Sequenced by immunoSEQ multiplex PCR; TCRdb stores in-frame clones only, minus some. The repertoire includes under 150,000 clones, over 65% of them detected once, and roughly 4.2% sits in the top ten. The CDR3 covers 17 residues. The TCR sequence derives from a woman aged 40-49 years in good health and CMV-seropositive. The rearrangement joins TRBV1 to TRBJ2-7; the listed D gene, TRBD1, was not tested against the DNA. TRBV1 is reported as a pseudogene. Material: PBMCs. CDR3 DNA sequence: TGCACCAGCAGCCAAGATAGGGGGGACAGGGGTGTCTACGAGCAGTACTTC. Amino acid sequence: CTSSQDRGDRGVYEQYF.